This T cell receptor beta chain was obtained from a study of T cell responses to AZD1222 COVID-19 vaccine. Whole-study findings and limits: Females made up more of the donors, who were largely white British, and clonal diversity may have come out too low. Seropositive at baseline were only a handful of AZD1222 recipients. The peak T cell response came first, and repertoires were sampled only after it.

Comments on this clone: Its antigen is not known.

Second-dose recipients at about 4 or about 12 weeks were treated as one pooled group. The data were produced by immunoSEQ multiplex PCR, yet TCRdb's version contains in-frame clones alone and is incomplete. The sample lists under 150,000 clones, roughly 92% occurring once. This CDR3 is built from 15 residues. Between the trimmed V and J ends, which lost 2 bases and 4 bases, there was a span of 12 bases. The V gene's germline CDR1 is LNHDA and CDR2 SQIVND (reference sequence). This specimen was peripheral blood, taken 28 days after the second AZD1222 dose. This sequence was found in an adult who received the AZD1222 COVID-19 vaccine. The chain recombines TRBV19 with TRBJ1-5, with D possibly matching TRBD1 (5 bases). In DNA, the CDR3 is TGTGCCAGTAGTATAATCTTCCAGGGAAATCAGCCCCAGCATTTT. The encoded protein is CASSIIFQGNQPQHF.